These 19 T cell receptor beta chains share one sample of origin, sequenced in a study of blood T cells in healthy people across ages. The second PCR ran roughly 6 to 11 cycles with a sample-barcoded 5' primer and J-beta primers. TCRdb reprocessed the 5' RACE reads with MiXCR, giving one entry per CDR3 protein. This table holds around 1,600,000 distinct CDR3 sequences, 40% to 45% found once. The specimen sequenced was blood. Receptor source: a woman between 18 and 29 years old in good health.

The CDR3 loop is CSVDGTAAEAFF. CDR3 DNA: TGCAGCGTTGATGGGACAGCCGCCGAAGCTTTCTTT. The genes are TRBV29-1 and TRBJ1-1; TRBD1 matches at 7 bases. V dropped 3 bases and J dropped 8; count of bases not matched to a gene: 6. The CDR3 extends over 12 amino acids. Looked up from germline, CDR1 is SQVTM and CDR2 is ANQGSEA. Full variable domain (rest looked up from reference TRBV29-1 and TRBJ1-1): SAVISQKPSRDICQRGTSLTIQCQVDSQVTMMFWYRQQPGQSLTLIATANQGSEATYESGFVIDKFPISRPNLTFSTLTVSNMSPEDSSIYLCSVDGTAAEAFFGQGTRLTVV.

There are a few counts of this clonotype. This chain links TRBV24-1 with TRBJ2-7; TRBD1 might be the D (6 bases). The CDR3 runs to 11 residues. Looked up from germline, CDR1 is KGHDR and CDR2 is SFDVKD. Trimming stripped 8 bases from V and 5 bases from J, with 9 bases between. Written as DNA, the CDR3 is TGTGCCACCATGGGGGCCCACGAGCAGTACTTC. It is translated as CATMGAHEQYF.

V is TRBV7-9 and J is TRBJ2-7; TRBD2 is a possible D gene (5 bases). In germline, CDR1 is SEHNR, CDR2 FQNEAQ (reference sequence). This CDR3 has 16 residues. V was cut by 4 bases and J by 0 bases, with 16 bases left in between. The CDR3 bases are TGTGCCAGCAGCTCTCCGGGAACTGCCAGCTCCTACGAGCAGTACTTC. It codes for CASSSPGTASSYEQYF.

Remarks on this clonotype: Being one base from a much bigger clone, this may be a read error. This chain connects TRBV6-4 to TRBJ2-3; 8 positions match TRBD2. V trimming: 8 bases; J trimming: 2 bases; junction bases outside the gene matches: 9. Germline CDR1 MRHNA, CDR2 SNTAGT. The CDR3 loop spans 15 amino acids. The CDR3 loop is CASATSVEPTDTQYF. CDR3 DNA: TGTGCCAGCGCGACTAGCGTGGAACCCACAGATACGCAGTATTTT.

This chain links TRBV28 with TRBJ1-1; no clear D. From germline, CDR1 is MDHEN and CDR2 SYDVKM. There are 17 residues in the CDR3. The V gene lost 1 base and the J gene lost 1 base, with 16 bases spanning the gap. CDR3 loop: CASSLSSMDGKNTEAFF. The CDR3 DNA follows: TGTGCCAGCAGTTTATCTTCTATGGACGGCAAGAACACTGAAGCTTTCTTT.

The J gene is TRBJ1-2, the V gene TRBV6-6, with 7 bases fitting TRBD1. This CDR3 is 12 amino acids long. Germline CDR1 MNHNY, CDR2 SVGAGI (reference sequence). J lost 13 bases, V lost 5 bases, and 10 bases had no gene match. The CDR3, as DNA: TGTGCCAGCAGTCCGACCGACAGGGCGGCCACCTTC. Translating gives CASSPTDRAATF.

The chain carries TRBV2 and TRBJ2-2; 7 bases agree with TRBD2. In germline, CDR1 is SNHLY, CDR2 FYNNEI. The CDR3 consists of 15 residues. V shed 3 bases and J 4 bases; nucleotides not matched to a gene: 5. In DNA, the CDR3 is TGTGCCAGCAGTGAGTTGTCTAGCGGCACCGGGGAGCTGTTTTTT. It is translated as CASSELSSGTGELFF. Variable domain in full (rest from reference TRBV2 and TRBJ2-2): EPEVTQTPSHQVTQMGQEVILRCVPISNHLYFYWYRQILGQKVEFLVSFYNNEISEKSEIFDDQFSVERPDGSNFTLKIRSTKLEDSAMYFCASSELSSGTGELFFGEGSRLTVL.

This clonotype has a handful of counts. The rearrangement links TRBV29-1 to TRBJ2-1; TRBD2 matches at 7 bases. CDR1 SQVTM and CDR2 ANQGSEA come from the germline V gene. V dropped 5 bases and J dropped 4; count of bases not matched to a gene: 11. The CDR3 runs 15 residues. CDR3 coding DNA: TGCAGCGTTCGACCGGCTAGCGGACAATACAATGAGCAGTTCTTC. Translating gives CSVRPASGQYNEQFF.

This sequence joins TRBV7-9 and TRBJ2-3; D is undetermined. Trimming removed 2 bases from V and 1 base from J, with 16 bases in between. This CDR3 spans 17 amino acids. The germline gives CDR1 SEHNR, CDR2 FQNEAQ (reference sequence). DNA of the CDR3: TGTGCCAGCAGCTTAAGGAGACTCCTGAATGGCACAGATACGCAGTATTTT. It codes for CASSLRRLLNGTDTQYF. The full variable domain, rest sourced from reference TRBV7-9 and TRBJ2-3, is DTGVSQNPRHKITKRGQNVTFRCDPISEHNRLYWYRQTLGQGPEFLTYFQNEAQLEKSRLLSDRFSAERPKGSFSTLEIQRTEQGDSAMYLCASSLRRLLNGTDTQYFGPGTRLTVL.

The V call is TRBV29-1, the J call TRBJ1-1; 8 bases line up with TRBD1. The CDR3 is 13 amino acids. Germline lookup yields CDR1 SQVTM and CDR2 ANQGSEA. V trimming: 7 bases; J trimming: 1 base; junction bases outside the gene matches: 5. The CDR3 reads CSAGGTGNTEAFF. The CDR3 coding sequence is TGCAGCGCAGGTGGGACAGGGAACACTGAAGCTTTCTTT.

The chain is built from TRBV13 and TRBJ2-3; 7 bases match TRBD2. With V trimmed by 6 bases and J by 1 base, 7 bases remained unmatched. CDR1 PRHDT and CDR2 FYEKMQ come from the germline V gene (reference sequence). CDR3 length: 15 amino acids. The CDR3 coding sequence is TGTGCCAGCAGAAAATCGGGGAGGGGCACAGATACGCAGTATTTT. Translated, it gives CASRKSGRGTDTQYF.

CDR3 DNA: TGTGCCAGCAGCCTTAGCCCCCTCTATGGCTACACCTTC. Its protein product is CASSLSPLYGYTF. The chain links TRBV5-6 to TRBJ1-2; D is ambiguous. V was cut by 4 bases and J by 4 bases, with 11 bases left in between. CDR3 size: 13 residues. Per germline, CDR1 SGHDT and CDR2 YYEEEE.

In its sample, this clonotype was seen a few times. This chain joins TRBV7-9 and TRBJ2-7, with a tentative D call TRBD2 (5 bases). Between the trimmed V and J ends, which lost 7 bases and 4 bases, there was a span of 17 bases. The CDR3 runs 14 residues. The germline gives CDR1 SEHNR, CDR2 FQNEAQ (reference sequence). The CDR3 DNA follows: TGTGCCAGCACCGTCGAGCGGTCCGCTTACGAGCAGTACTTC. This translates into CASTVERSAYEQYF.

This chain uses TRBV29-1 with TRBJ1-3; a weak D match, TRBD1 (6 bases). Trimming pared 6 bases from V and 1 base from J, leaving 13 bases between. The germline gives CDR1 SQVTM, CDR2 ANQGSEA. The CDR3 extends over 14 amino acids. The CDR3 region has the DNA TGCAGCGTGCTACAGGGTCATTCTGGAAACACCATATATTTT. Translating it yields CSVLQGHSGNTIYF. The full variable domain, rest sourced from reference TRBV29-1 and TRBJ1-3, is SAVISQKPSRDICQRGTSLTIQCQVDSQVTMMFWYRQQPGQSLTLIATANQGSEATYESGFVIDKFPISRPNLTFSTLTVSNMSPEDSSIYLCSVLQGHSGNTIYFGEGSWLTVV.

The chain combines TRBV9 with TRBJ2-7; 8 nucleotides agree with TRBD1. Germline loops: CDR1 SGDLS, CDR2 YYNGEE. V lost 3 bases, J lost 4 bases, and 6 bases stayed unmatched. This CDR3 has 14 amino acids. The chain's CDR3 is CASSGTGGDYEQYF. The CDR3 nucleotides are TGTGCCAGCAGCGGCACAGGGGGTGATTACGAGCAGTACTTC.

The rearrangement uses TRBV27 and TRBJ2-5; D not resolved. CDR1 and CDR2 (germline): MNHEY, SMNVEV (reference sequence). The CDR3 extends over 17 amino acids. Trimming left V 1 base short and J 10 bases short, with 25 bases between. The DNA for the CDR3 is TGTGCCAGCAGTTTATGGCCCTCAAGGGATCTATTGTGTCACCAGTACTTC. It yields the protein CASSLWPSRDLLCHQYF.

This clonotype occurred a few times. The rearrangement links TRBV20-1 to TRBJ2-1, with 9 bases that match TRBD1. Trimming removed 1 base from V and 4 bases from J; junction bases left unmatched: 5. The V gene's germline CDR1 is DFQATT and CDR2 SNEGSKA (reference sequence). This CDR3 has 15 amino acids. The CDR3 is CSARARDRVYNEQFF. CDR3 nucleotides: TGCAGTGCTAGAGCACGGGACAGGGTTTACAATGAGCAGTTCTTC.

J is TRBJ1-2 and V is TRBV10-3, with D perhaps TRBD1 (6 bases). CDR1 and CDR2 (germline): ENHRY, SYGVKD. The CDR3 spans 12 residues. Trimming took off 6 bases at V and 4 bases at J, with 9 bases between the two ends. The CDR3, as DNA: TGTGCCATCAGGGGGACACTCTATGGCTACACCTTC. This translates into CAIRGTLYGYTF.

The rearrangement links TRBV4-2 to TRBJ2-7; perhaps TRBD1 as D (6 bases). Gene TRBJ2-5 matches the end of the DNA better, so the J call may be wrong. The CDR3 spans 17 residues. The germline V gene encodes CDR1 LGHNA and CDR2 YNFKEQ. The CDR3, as DNA: TGTGCCAGCAGCCGGGACCAAGTGGGGGCCAAACAAGAGACCCAGTACTTC. Encoded protein: CASSRDQVGAKQETQYF.